Listed below are T cell receptor beta chains from one sample, sequenced in a study of blood T cells in healthy people across ages. One entry per CDR3 protein, called by TCRdb with MiXCR from the 5' RACE reads. The profile shows about 1.7 million distinct CDR3 sequences, about 28% of them singletons. Specimen: blood. The receptors shown here come from a woman aged 25 to 39 in good health. The CDR3 runs from the conserved cysteine through the conserved F or W. A D gene is named only where the DNA matches it firmly. Expanded clones are given a class, and other clones once, few, many or no size at all.

size	D	J	V	DNA	CDR3
many	NA	TRBJ2-7	TRBV7-9	TGTGCCAGCAGCTTAGCGGGTCAGACCTACGAGCAGTACTTC	CASSLAGQTYEQYF
NA	NA	TRBJ2-2	TRBV12-3/TRBV12-4	TGTGCCAGCAGTACGCCCCTTGGGGAGCTGTTTTTT	CASSTPLGELFF
many	TRBD1	TRBJ2-7	TRBV5-1	TGCGCCAGCAGCCGCGAGGGACAGGTCTCCTACGAGCAGTACTTC	CASSREGQVSYEQYF
once	TRBD1	TRBJ1-2	TRBV7-9	TGTGCCAGCAGCCGAGGGGAAGTTACAGGGGACTATGGCTACACCTTC	CASSRGEVTGDYGYTF
NA	NA	TRBJ2-7	TRBV3-1	TGTGCCAGCAGCCGCCTACAGGGAATTGGCGAGCAGTACTTC	CASSRLQGIGEQYF
NA	TRBD2	TRBJ2-1	TRBV7-8	TGTGCCAGCAGCTTAGCGGGGGGAAAGGGACTAGCGGGAGCCAACCCCTACAATGAGCAGTTCTTC	CASSLAGGKGLAGANPYNEQFF
few	TRBD2	TRBJ2-1	TRBV7-2	TGTGACAGCAGCTTAGTTAGTAGCGGGGGGGCTCTCAATGAGCAGTTCTTC	CDSSLVSSGGALNEQFF
NA	TRBD2	TRBJ2-1	TRBV3-1	TGTGCCAGCAGCCAAGATAGCGGACTAGCGCACAATGAGCAGTTCTTC	CASSQDSGLAHNEQFF
few	NA	TRBJ2-7	TRBV20-1	TGCAGTGCTAGAGAGGACCCTGCCGACGAGCAGTACTTC	CSAREDPADEQYF
NA	TRBD1	TRBJ2-7	TRBV6-1	TGTGCCAGCAGTGGATTTGACAGGGGCTGCGAGCAGTACTTC	CASSGFDRGCEQYF
many	TRBD2	TRBJ2-5	TRBV5-1	TGCGCCAGCACAAGATCAGCGGGGCAAGAGACCCAGTACTTC	CASTRSAGQETQYF
many	NA	TRBJ2-3	TRBV10-3	TGTGCCATCAGTGTCGATAGCCCAGATACGCAGTATTTT	CAISVDSPDTQYF
few	TRBD2	TRBJ2-1	TRBV7-6	TGTGCCAGCAGCTTCCCAAGCGGGGGGGCCGGCGATGAGCAGTTCTTC	CASSFPSGGAGDEQFF
NA	NA	TRBJ2-2	TRBV3-1	TGTGCCAGCAGCCTCATACTCGGAGGGACCGGGGAGCTGTTTTTT	CASSLILGGTGELFF
many	NA	TRBJ2-1	TRBV10-3	TGTGCCATCAGTGAAGTTGCACAGTTGAATTACAATGAGCAGTTCTTC	CAISEVAQLNYNEQFF
NA	NA	TRBJ2-7	TRBV6-2/TRBV6-3	TGTGCCGGCAGGAAAGGACCCGGAGGATCCTACGAGCAGTACTTC	CAGRKGPGGSYEQYF
NA	NA	TRBJ2-2	TRBV5-1	TGCGCCAGCAGGGCGGGGGCTCCTAACACCGGGGAGCTGTTTTTT	CASRAGAPNTGELFF
few	NA	TRBJ2-3	TRBV5-1	TGCGCCAGCAGCACCCAATACTCCACTTTAAGGGGAGATACGCAGTATTTT	CASSTQYSTLRGDTQYF
few	TRBD1	TRBJ2-5	TRBV2	TGTGCCAGCAAGGGCAGGGGGCAAGAGACCCAGTACTTC	CASKGRGQETQYF
many	TRBD2	TRBJ2-5	TRBV20-1	TGCAGTGCTCGACGGCCTAGCGGGAACGGGGAGACCCAGTACTTC	CSARRPSGNGETQYF